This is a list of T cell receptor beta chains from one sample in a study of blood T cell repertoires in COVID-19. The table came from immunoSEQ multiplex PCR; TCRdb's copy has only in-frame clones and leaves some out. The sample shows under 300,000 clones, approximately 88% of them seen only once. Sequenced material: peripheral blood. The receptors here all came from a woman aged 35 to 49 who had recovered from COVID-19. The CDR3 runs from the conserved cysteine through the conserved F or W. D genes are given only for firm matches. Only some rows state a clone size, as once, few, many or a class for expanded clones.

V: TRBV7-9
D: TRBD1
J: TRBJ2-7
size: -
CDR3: CASSSRDRSSYEQYF
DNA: TGTGCCAGCAGCTCCCGGGACAGGAGCTCCTACGAGCAGTACTTC

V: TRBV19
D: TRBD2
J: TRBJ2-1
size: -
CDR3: CASSILADYNEQFF
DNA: TGTGCCAGTAGTATACTAGCGGACTACAATGAGCAGTTCTTC

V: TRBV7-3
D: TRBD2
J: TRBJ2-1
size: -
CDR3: CASSFGGSSYNEQFF
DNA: TGTGCCAGCAGCTTCGGCGGGAGCTCATACAATGAGCAGTTCTTC

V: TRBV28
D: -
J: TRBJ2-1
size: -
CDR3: CASSSSTRNGEQFF
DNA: TGTGCCAGCAGTTCCTCGACTAGGAATGGTGAGCAGTTCTTC

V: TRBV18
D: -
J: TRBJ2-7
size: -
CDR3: CASSPRQDSYEQYF
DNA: TGTGCCAGCTCACCACGCCAGGACTCCTACGAGCAGTACTTC

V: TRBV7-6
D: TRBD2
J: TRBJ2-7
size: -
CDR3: CASSPSTSGRGIPYEQYF
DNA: TGTGCCAGCAGCCCCTCGACTAGCGGGAGAGGGATCCCCTACGAGCAGTACTTC

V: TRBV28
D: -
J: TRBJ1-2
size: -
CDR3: CASRGENYGYTF
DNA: TGTGCCAGCCGGGGGGAGAACTATGGCTACACCTTC

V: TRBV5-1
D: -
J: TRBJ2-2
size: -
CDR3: CASSPGLGNTGELFF
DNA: TGCGCCAGCAGCCCGGGACTGGGGAACACCGGGGAGCTGTTTTTT

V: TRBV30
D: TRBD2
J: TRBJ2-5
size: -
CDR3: CAYNTGTTQETQYF
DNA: TGTGCCTATAACACCGGGACTACACAAGAGACCCAGTACTTC

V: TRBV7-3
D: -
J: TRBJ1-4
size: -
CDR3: CASSRGPNEKLFF
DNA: TGTGCCAGCAGCAGGGGCCCGAATGAAAAACTGTTTTTT

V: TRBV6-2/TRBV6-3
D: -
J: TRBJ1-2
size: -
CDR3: CASSYSSTAGYGYTF
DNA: TGTGCCAGCAGTTACTCGAGTACTGCAGGCTATGGCTACACCTTC

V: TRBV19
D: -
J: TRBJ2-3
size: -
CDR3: CASSIRGADTQYF
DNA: TGTGCCAGTAGTATAAGGGGTGCAGATACGCAGTATTTT

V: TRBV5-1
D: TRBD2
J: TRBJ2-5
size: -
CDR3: CASSWGEAGVETQYF
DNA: TGCGCCAGCAGCTGGGGAGAAGCGGGGGTAGAGACCCAGTACTTC

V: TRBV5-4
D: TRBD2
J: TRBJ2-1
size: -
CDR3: CASSWGGRGFDEQFF
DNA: TGTGCCAGCAGCTGGGGGGGAAGGGGATTCGATGAGCAGTTCTTC

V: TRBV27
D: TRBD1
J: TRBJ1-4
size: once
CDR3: CASRKSRGLTNEKLFF
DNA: TGTGCCAGCAGGAAGTCGAGGGGGCTCACTAATGAAAAACTGTTTTTT

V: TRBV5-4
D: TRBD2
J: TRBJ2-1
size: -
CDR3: CASSTPQREEVNEQFF
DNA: TGTGCCAGCAGCACGCCTCAGCGGGAGGAGGTTAATGAGCAGTTCTTC